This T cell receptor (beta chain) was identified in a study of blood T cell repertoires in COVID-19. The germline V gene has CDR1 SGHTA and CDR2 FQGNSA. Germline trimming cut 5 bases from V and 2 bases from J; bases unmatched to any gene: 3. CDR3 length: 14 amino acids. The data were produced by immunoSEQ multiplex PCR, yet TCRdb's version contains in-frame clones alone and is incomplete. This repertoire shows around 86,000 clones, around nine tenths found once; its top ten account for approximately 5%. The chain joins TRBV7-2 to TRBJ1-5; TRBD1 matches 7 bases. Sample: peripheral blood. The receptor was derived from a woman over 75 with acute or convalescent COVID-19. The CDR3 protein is CASSHGQGNQPQHF. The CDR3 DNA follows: TGTGCCAGCAGCCATGGACAGGGCAATCAGCCCCAGCATTTT.